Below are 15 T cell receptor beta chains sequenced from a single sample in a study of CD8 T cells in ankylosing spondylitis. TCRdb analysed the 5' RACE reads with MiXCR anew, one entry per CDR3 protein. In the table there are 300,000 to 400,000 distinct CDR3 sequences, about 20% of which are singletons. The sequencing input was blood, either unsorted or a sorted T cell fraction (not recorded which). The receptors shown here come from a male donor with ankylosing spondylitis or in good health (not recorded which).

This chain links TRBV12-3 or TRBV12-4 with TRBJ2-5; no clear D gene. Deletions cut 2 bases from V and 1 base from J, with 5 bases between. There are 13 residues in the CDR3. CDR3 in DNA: TGTGCCAGCAGTTTAAGCAGCCAAGAGACCCAGTACTTC. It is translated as CASSLSSQETQYF.

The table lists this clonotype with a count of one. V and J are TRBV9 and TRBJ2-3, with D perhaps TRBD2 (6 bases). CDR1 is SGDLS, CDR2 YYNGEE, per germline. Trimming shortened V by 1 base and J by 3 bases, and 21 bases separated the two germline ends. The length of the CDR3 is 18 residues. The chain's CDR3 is CASSVLGRGGPGTDTQYF. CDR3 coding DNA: TGTGCCAGCAGCGTACTAGGGCGGGGTGGGCCGGGAACAGATACGCAGTATTTT.

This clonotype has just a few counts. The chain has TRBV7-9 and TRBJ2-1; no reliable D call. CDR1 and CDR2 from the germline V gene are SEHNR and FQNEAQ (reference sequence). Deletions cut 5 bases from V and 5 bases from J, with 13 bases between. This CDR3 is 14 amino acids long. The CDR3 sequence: CASSTVSRDNEQFF. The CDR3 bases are TGTGCCAGCAGCACGGTTTCTAGAGACAATGAGCAGTTCTTC.

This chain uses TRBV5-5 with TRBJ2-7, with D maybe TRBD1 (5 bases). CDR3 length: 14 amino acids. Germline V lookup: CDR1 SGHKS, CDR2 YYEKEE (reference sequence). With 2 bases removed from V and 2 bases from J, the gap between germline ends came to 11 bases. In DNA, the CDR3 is TGTGCCAGCAGCTTATCAGGGATCACCTACGAGCAGTACTTC. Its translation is CASSLSGITYEQYF.

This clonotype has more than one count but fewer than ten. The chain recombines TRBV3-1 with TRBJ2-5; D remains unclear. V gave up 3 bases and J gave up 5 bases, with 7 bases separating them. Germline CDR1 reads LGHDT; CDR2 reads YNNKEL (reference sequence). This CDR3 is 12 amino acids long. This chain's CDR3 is CASSQRWETQYF. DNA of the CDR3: TGTGCCAGCAGCCAGAGGTGGGAGACCCAGTACTTC.

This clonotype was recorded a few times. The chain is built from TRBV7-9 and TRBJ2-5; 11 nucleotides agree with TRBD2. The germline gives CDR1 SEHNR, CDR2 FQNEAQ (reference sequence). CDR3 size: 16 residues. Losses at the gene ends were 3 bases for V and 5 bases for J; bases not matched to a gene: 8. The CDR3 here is CASSFGLAGGLETQYF. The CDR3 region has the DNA TGTGCCAGCAGCTTTGGGCTAGCGGGGGGTTTGGAGACCCAGTACTTC.

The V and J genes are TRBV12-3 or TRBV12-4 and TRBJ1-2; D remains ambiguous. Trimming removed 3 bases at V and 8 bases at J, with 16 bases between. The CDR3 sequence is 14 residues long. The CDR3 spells CASSFAGRKRGYTF. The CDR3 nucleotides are TGTGCCAGCAGTTTCGCGGGGAGAAAACGGGGCTACACCTTC.

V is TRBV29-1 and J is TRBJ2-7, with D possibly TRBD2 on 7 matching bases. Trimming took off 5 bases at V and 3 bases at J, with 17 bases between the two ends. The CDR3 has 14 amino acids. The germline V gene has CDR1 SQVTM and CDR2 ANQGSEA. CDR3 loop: CSVLGGAEIYEQYF. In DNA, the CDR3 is TGCAGCGTTTTAGGGGGGGCCGAAATCTACGAGCAGTACTTC.

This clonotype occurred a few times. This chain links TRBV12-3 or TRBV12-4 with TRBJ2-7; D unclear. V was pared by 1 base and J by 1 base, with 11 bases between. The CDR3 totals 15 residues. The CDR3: CASSLGLGLSYEQYF. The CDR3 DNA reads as TGTGCCAGCAGTTTAGGTTTAGGGCTTTCCTACGAGCAGTACTTC.

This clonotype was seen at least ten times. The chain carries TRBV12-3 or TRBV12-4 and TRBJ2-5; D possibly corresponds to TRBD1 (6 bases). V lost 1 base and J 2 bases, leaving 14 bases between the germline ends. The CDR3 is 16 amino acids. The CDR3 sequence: CASSLVSRGFQETQYF. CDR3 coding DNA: TGTGCCAGCAGTTTAGTTAGTAGGGGGTTTCAAGAGACCCAGTACTTC.

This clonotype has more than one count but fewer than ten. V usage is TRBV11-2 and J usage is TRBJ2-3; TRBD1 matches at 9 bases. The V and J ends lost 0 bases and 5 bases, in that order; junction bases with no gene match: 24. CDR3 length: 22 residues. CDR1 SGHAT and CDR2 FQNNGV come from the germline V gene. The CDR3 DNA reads TGTGCCAGCAGCTTAGACCCGCCCAAAACCCTAGAGCCAACAGGGGGCCTAGATACGCAGTATTTT. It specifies CASSLDPPKTLEPTGGLDTQYF. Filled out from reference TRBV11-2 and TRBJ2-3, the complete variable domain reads EAGVAQSPRYKIIEKRQSVAFWCNPISGHATLYWYQQILGQGPKLLIQFQNNGVVDDSQLPKDRFSAERLKGVDSTLKIQPAKLEDSAVYLCASSLDPPKTLEPTGGLDTQYFGPGTRLTVL.

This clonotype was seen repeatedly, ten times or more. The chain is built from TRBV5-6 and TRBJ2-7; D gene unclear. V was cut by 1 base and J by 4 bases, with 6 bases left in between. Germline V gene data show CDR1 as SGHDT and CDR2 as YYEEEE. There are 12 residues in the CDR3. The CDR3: CASSLLGYEQYF. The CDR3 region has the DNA TGTGCCAGCAGCTTGTTGGGATACGAGCAGTACTTC.

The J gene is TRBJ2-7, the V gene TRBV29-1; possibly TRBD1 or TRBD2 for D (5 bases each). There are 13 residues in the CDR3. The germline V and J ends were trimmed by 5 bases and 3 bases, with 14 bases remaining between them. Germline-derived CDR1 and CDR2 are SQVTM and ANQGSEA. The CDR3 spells CSVLGRDDYEQYF. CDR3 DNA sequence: TGCAGCGTTCTTGGTCGGGACGACTACGAGCAGTACTTC.

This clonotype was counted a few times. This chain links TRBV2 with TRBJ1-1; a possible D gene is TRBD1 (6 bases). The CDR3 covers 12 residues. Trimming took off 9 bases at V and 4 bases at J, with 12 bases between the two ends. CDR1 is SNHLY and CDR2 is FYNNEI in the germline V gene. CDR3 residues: CARKQGGTEAFF. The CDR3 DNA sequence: TGTGCCAGAAAACAGGGTGGCACTGAAGCTTTCTTT.

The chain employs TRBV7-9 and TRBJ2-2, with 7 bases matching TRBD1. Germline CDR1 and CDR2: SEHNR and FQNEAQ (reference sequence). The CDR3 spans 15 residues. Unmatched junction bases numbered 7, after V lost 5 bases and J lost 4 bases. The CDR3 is CASSTDRAGTGELFF. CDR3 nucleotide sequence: TGTGCCAGCAGCACTGACAGGGCGGGCACCGGGGAGCTGTTTTTT.